Shown below are 3 T cell receptor beta chains from a single sample sequenced in a study of OX40 agonist ivuxolimab in advanced cancers. Sequenced by immunoSEQ multiplex PCR; TCRdb stores in-frame clones only, minus some. The data hold about 69,000 clones, with approximately 81% observed a single time. The specimen was CD4+ or CD8+ T cells sorted from blood, collected in a trial of the OX40 agonist ivuxolimab. All receptors come from an adult with an advanced solid tumor such as melanoma, head and neck, liver or kidney cancer.

The chain has TRBV18 and TRBJ1-4; TRBD1 agrees at 9 bases. Germline CDR1 is KGHSH and CDR2 is LQKENI. Losses at the gene ends were 4 bases for V and 8 bases for J; bases not matched to a gene: 5. The CDR3 length is 14 residues. Written as DNA, the CDR3 is TGTGCCAGCTCACAACAGGGGGCGGCAGAAAAACTGTTTTTT. This gives the protein CASSQQGAAEKLFF.

A few counts support this clone. The chain has TRBV2 and TRBJ1-5; TRBD1 might be the D (5 bases). V lost 6 bases and J lost 5, with 14 bases in between. The CDR3 is made up of 14 amino acids. The germline gives CDR1 SNHLY, CDR2 FYNNEI. The CDR3 loop is CASSRGLGDQPQHF. The CDR3 DNA is TGTGCCAGCAGCCGCGGTTTGGGGGATCAGCCCCAGCATTTT.

The CDR3 spells CASSLAFGYNQPQHF. The CDR3 region has the DNA TGTGCCAGCAGCTTGGCCTTCGGTTACAATCAGCCCCAGCATTTT. The rearrangement joins TRBV5-5 to TRBJ1-5, with D unresolved. Germline V gives CDR1 SGHKS, CDR2 YYEKEE (reference sequence). V lost 0 bases and J 3 bases, leaving 10 bases between the germline ends. This CDR3 has 15 residues. The whole variable domain, remainder taken from reference TRBV5-5 and TRBJ1-5, is DAGVTQSPTHLIKTRGQQVTLRCSPISGHKSVSWYQQVLGQGPQFIFQYYEKEERGRGNFPDRFSARQFPNYSSELNVNALLLGDSALYLCASSLAFGYNQPQHFGDGTRLSIL.